These 21 T cell receptor beta chains share one sample of origin, sequenced in a study of T-cell reconstitution after alpha-beta-depleted transplantation in children. Unique molecular identifiers tagged the TCRbeta library. TCRdb re-analysed the PCR reads in MiXCR, keeping a single row per CDR3 protein. The profile shows about 900,000 distinct CDR3 sequences, around 30% of them singletons. Sequences were derived from PBMCs, mostly from graft donor cells, sampled 360 days after TCRalphabeta/CD19-depleted stem cell transplant. The receptor set was obtained from a boy less than two years old who had a stem cell transplant for SCID, so the T cells may come from the graft donor.

This clonotype was seen more than once but under ten times. This chain links TRBV9 with TRBJ1-1; D remains unclear. Trimming left V 4 bases short and J 0 bases short, with 13 bases between. CDR1 is SGDLS, CDR2 YYNGEE, per germline. The CDR3 sequence is 15 residues long. The CDR3 reads CASSPRLNLNTEAFF. The CDR3 coding sequence is TGTGCCAGCAGCCCCAGACTTAACCTGAACACTGAAGCTTTCTTT.

This rearrangement joins TRBV6-2 or TRBV6-3 to TRBJ2-3; D is ambiguous. The CDR3 is made up of 19 amino acids. Germline-derived CDR1 and CDR2 are MNHEY and SVGEGT. Trimming removed 5 bases at V and 1 base at J, with 25 bases between. CDR3 bases: TGTGCCAGCAGTAGTTTGTGGCTAGTCGGCTGGCAGGGCACAGATACGCAGTATTTT. This gives the protein CASSSLWLVGWQGTDTQYF.

The chain links TRBV30 to TRBJ1-2; D gene unclear. Germline V gives CDR1 GTSNPN, CDR2 SVGIG (reference sequence). The germline V and J ends were trimmed by 2 bases and 4 bases, with 11 bases remaining between them. This CDR3 is built from 13 residues. CDR3 in amino acids: CAWSLLTPYGYTF. In nucleotides, the CDR3 is TGTGCCTGGAGTCTTCTCACTCCCTATGGCTACACCTTC.

The sample holds a few counts of this clonotype. The chain combines TRBV6-1 with TRBJ1-4, with a possible D match to TRBD1 (6 bases). CDR3 length: 15 residues. Germline V gene sequence: CDR1 MNHNS, CDR2 SASEGT. V was clipped by 6 bases and J by 7 bases, with 18 bases between them. CDR3 in amino acids: CASSGTGREGEKLFF. The CDR3 bases are TGTGCCAGCAGCGGCACAGGGAGGGAAGGTGAAAAACTGTTTTTT.

The rearrangement uses TRBV20-1 and TRBJ1-5; D not certain. V lost 7 bases, J lost 4 bases, and 14 bases lay in between. CDR1 is DFQATT, CDR2 SNEGSKA, per germline (reference sequence). The CDR3 covers 13 residues. Here the CDR3 reads CSVSGSPNQPQHF. CDR3 DNA: TGCAGTGTTAGTGGTTCCCCGAATCAGCCCCAGCATTTT.

The chain carries TRBV6-1 and TRBJ1-5; unclear D gene. The length of the CDR3 is 17 residues. CDR1 is MNHNS and CDR2 is SASEGT in the germline V gene. Trimming took 4 bases from V and 3 from J, leaving 19 bases between them. The CDR3 nucleotides are TGTGCCAGCAGTGTACAAGGAGGGCAGACCCCCAATCAGCCCCAGCATTTT. The encoded protein is CASSVQGGQTPNQPQHF.

There are a few counts of this clonotype. The gene calls are TRBV20-1 and TRBJ2-3; possible D gene TRBD2, 6 bases. Germline CDR1 and CDR2: DFQATT and SNEGSKA (reference sequence). Trimming stripped 4 bases from V and 3 bases from J, with 14 bases between. The CDR3 consists of 14 residues. The CDR3 protein is CSATGRGWTDTQYF. CDR3 sequence (DNA): TGCAGTGCTACGGGGCGGGGTTGGACAGATACGCAGTATTTT.

This clonotype was seen a few times. The chain is built from TRBV28 and TRBJ2-3; weak D call: TRBD1 (6 bases). This CDR3 comprises 15 residues. The V end lost 6 bases, the J end lost 0 bases, and 13 bases lay between the germline ends. Germline CDR1 is MDHEN and CDR2 is SYDVKM. The CDR3 nucleotides read TGTGCCAGCAGCAAAGGACAGTTCAGCACAGATACGCAGTATTTT. Translation: CASSKGQFSTDTQYF. The full variable domain, its missing parts supplied by reference TRBV28 and TRBJ2-3, is DVKVTQSSRYLVKRTGEKVFLECVQDMDHENMFWYRQDPGLGLRLIYFSYDVKMKEKGDIPEGYSVSREKKERFSLILESASTNQTSMYLCASSKGQFSTDTQYFGPGTRLTVL.

The chain couples TRBV20-1 to TRBJ1-2, with D unresolved. This CDR3 spans 13 amino acids. The V and J ends lost 2 bases and 0 bases respectively, with 7 bases between them. CDR1 DFQATT and CDR2 SNEGSKA come from the germline V gene (reference sequence). CDR3 residues: CSARNSSNYGYTF. CDR3 bases: TGCAGTGCTAGAAATAGTTCTAACTATGGCTACACCTTC.

The rearrangement links TRBV11-1 to TRBJ2-3, with a possible D match to TRBD2 (6 bases). This CDR3 spans 16 amino acids. Trimming cost V 5 bases and J 2 bases, with 17 bases left between them. The germline V gene has CDR1 SGHAT and CDR2 FQDESV (reference sequence). The CDR3 protein is CASSPLPGVNTDTQYF. In DNA form, the CDR3 reads TGTGCCAGCAGCCCGCTCCCGGGGGTGAACACAGATACGCAGTATTTT.

The CDR3 is CASSLDLGPDTQYF. The CDR3 DNA is TGTGCCAGCAGTCTCGACCTCGGACCCGATACGCAGTATTTT. The gene calls are TRBV28 and TRBJ2-3; D is undetermined. CDR1 and CDR2 (germline): MDHEN, SYDVKM. CDR3 length equals 14 residues. V lost 5 bases and J lost 6, with 15 bases in between.

The V and J genes are TRBV5-1 and TRBJ1-2, with 9 nucleotides matching TRBD1. This CDR3 contains 16 residues. Germline V lookup: CDR1 SGHRS, CDR2 YFSETQ. V lost 0 bases and J lost 4; bases outside the gene matches: 7. The CDR3 loop reads CASSLGPGQGTYGYTF. CDR3 coding DNA: TGCGCCAGCAGCTTGGGGCCCGGACAGGGGACCTATGGCTACACCTTC.

The CDR3 DNA reads as TGTGCCAGCAGCTTAAGGGAATGGGACCCTGAAAAACTGTTTTTT. It translates to CASSLREWDPEKLFF. The chain joins TRBV7-2 to TRBJ1-4, with TRBD1 as a possible D gene (5 bases). With 2 bases removed from V and 7 bases from J, the gap between germline ends came to 14 bases. Per germline, CDR1 SGHTA and CDR2 FQGNSA. The CDR3 covers 15 residues.

This clonotype has only a few counts. CDR3 sequence reads: CASSVDPANYGYTF. The CDR3 DNA is TGTGCCAGCAGCGTAGACCCTGCCAACTATGGCTACACCTTC. The chain joins TRBV9 to TRBJ1-2, with unresolved D. The CDR3 sequence is 14 residues long. The V and J ends lost 0 bases and 2 bases respectively, with 8 bases between them. The germline gives CDR1 SGDLS, CDR2 YYNGEE.

This clonotype was recorded many times. The junction does not match germline at one end; this may be a read error. This chain connects TRBV5-1 to TRBJ2-3; no clear D gene. The germline V gene encodes CDR1 SGHRS and CDR2 YFSETQ. This CDR3 is built from 14 residues. CDR3 amino acids: CASSLVASTDTQYF. The DNA for the CDR3 is TGTGCCAGCAGCTTGGTGGCTAGCACAGATACGCAGTATTTT. Supplemented by reference TRBV5-1 and TRBJ2-3, the full variable domain reads KAGVTQTPRYLIKTRGQQVTLSCSPISGHRSVSWYQQTPGQGLQFLFEYFSETQRNKGNFPGRFSGRQFSNSRSEMNVSTLELGDSALYLCASSLVASTDTQYFGPGTRLTVL.

This chain uses TRBV6-5 with TRBJ2-5, with 9 bases lining up with TRBD1. The J segment lost 5 bases and the V segment lost 4 bases, leaving 8 bases of the junction unmatched. The CDR3 runs to 15 residues. The V gene's germline CDR1 is MNHEY and CDR2 SVGAGI. The CDR3 reads CASSSNRGRTETQYF. The DNA for the CDR3 is TGTGCCAGCAGTTCGAACAGGGGGCGAACGGAGACCCAGTACTTC.

Comments on this clonotype: A junction boundary mismatches the germline segment, possibly from a read error. This chain links TRBV7-9 with TRBJ2-2; 9 bases line up with TRBD2. This CDR3 has 14 amino acids. The germline CDR1 and CDR2 sequences are SEHNR and FQNEAQ (reference sequence). This CDR3 is CAISRGLAGGELFF. DNA for the CDR3: TGTGCCATCAGCCGGGGACTAGCTGGCGGGGAGCTGTTTTTT.

This clonotype was seen only a few times. CDR3 in DNA: TGTGCCAGCAGGACCCCGGGACTAGGAAGAGCCGGGGAGCTGTTTTTT. Translation gives CASRTPGLGRAGELFF. V gene TRBV7-9 combines with J gene TRBJ2-2, with TRBD2 identical over 8 bases. Trimming took 6 bases from V and 6 from J; bases not matched to a gene: 12. CDR1 is SEHNR and CDR2 is FQNEAQ in the germline V gene (reference sequence). The CDR3 covers 16 residues.

Only a few counts were recorded for this clonotype. The rearrangement joins TRBV20-1 to TRBJ2-3, with a weak D call TRBD1 (5 bases). V was pared by 5 bases and J by 3 bases, with 15 bases between. The germline V gene has CDR1 DFQATT and CDR2 SNEGSKA (reference sequence). CDR3 length equals 14 residues. CDR3 in DNA: TGCAGTGCTCCGCAGGGATGGTCGACAGATACGCAGTATTTT. Translating it yields CSAPQGWSTDTQYF.

CDR3 loop: CASSLGAGNADTQYF. CDR3 nucleotides: TGCGCCAGCAGCTTGGGGGCAGGGAACGCAGATACGCAGTATTTT. V and J are TRBV5-1 and TRBJ2-3; D may be TRBD1 (5 bases). Trimming removed 0 bases at V and 4 bases at J, with 12 bases between. The CDR3 has 15 amino acids. From germline, CDR1 is SGHRS and CDR2 YFSETQ.

This clonotype has only a few counts. This chain joins TRBV20-1 and TRBJ1-1; no firm D call. V lost 1 base and J lost 4, with 7 bases in between. The length of the CDR3 is 12 residues. Looked up from germline, CDR1 is DFQATT and CDR2 is SNEGSKA (reference sequence). The CDR3 DNA sequence: TGCAGTGCTAGAGTGGGCCCCACTGAAGCTTTCTTT. It is translated as CSARVGPTEAFF.